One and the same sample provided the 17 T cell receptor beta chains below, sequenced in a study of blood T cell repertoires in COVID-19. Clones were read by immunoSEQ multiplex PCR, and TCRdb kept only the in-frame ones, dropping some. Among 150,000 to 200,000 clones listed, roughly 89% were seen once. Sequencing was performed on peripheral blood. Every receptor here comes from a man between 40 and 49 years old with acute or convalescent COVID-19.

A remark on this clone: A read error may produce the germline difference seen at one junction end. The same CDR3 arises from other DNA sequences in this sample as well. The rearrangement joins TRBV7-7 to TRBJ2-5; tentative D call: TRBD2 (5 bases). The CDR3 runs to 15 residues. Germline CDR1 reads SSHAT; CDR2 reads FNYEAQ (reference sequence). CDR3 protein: CASSLGAADQETQYF. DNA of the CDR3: TGTGCTAGCAGCTTAGGCGCAGCGGACCAAGAGACCCAGTACTTC. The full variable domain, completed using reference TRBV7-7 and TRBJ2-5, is GAGVSQSPRYKVTKRGQDVTLRCDPISSHATLYWYQQALGQGPEFLTYFNYEAQPDKSGLPSDRFSAERPEGSISTLTIQRTEQRDSAMYRCASSLGAADQETQYFGPGTRLLVL.

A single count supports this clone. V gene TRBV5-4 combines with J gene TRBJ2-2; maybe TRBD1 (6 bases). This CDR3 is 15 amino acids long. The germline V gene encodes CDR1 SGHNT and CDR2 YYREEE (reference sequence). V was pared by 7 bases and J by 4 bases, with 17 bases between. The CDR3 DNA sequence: TGTGCCAGCCAGGTTGGGACACTTGCCACCGGGGAGCTGTTTTTT. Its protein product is CASQVGTLATGELFF.

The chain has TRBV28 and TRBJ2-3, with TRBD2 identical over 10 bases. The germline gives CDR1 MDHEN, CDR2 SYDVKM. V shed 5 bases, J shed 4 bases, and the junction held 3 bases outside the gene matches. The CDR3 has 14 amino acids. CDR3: CASSKAGGPDTQYF. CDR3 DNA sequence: TGTGCCAGCAGTAAAGCGGGGGGGCCAGATACGCAGTATTTT.

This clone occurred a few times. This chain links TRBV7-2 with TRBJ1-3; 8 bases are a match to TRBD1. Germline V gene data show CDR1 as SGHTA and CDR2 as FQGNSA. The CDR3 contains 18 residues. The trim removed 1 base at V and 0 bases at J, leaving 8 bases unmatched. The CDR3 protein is CASSLGGTGARSGNTIYF. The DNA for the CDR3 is TGTGCCAGCAGCTTAGGGGGGACAGGTGCCCGCTCTGGAAACACCATATATTTT. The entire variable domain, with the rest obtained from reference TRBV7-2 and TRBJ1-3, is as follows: GAGVSQSPSNKVTEKGKDVELRCDPISGHTALYWYRQSLGQGLEFLIYFQGNSAPDKSGLPSDRFSAERTGGSVSTLTIQRTQQEDSAVYLCASSLGGTGARSGNTIYFGEGSWLTVV.

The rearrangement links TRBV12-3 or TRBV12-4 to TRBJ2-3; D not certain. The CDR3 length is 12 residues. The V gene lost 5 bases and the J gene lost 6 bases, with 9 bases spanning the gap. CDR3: CASSERPDTQYF. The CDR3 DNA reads TGTGCCAGCAGTGAGCGCCCGGATACGCAGTATTTT.

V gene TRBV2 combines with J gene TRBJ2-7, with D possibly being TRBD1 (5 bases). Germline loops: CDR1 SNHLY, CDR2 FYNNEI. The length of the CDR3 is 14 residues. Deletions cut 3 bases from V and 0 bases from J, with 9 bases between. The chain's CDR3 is CASSDQGGSYEQYF. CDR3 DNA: TGTGCCAGCAGTGACCAGGGCGGCTCCTACGAGCAGTACTTC.

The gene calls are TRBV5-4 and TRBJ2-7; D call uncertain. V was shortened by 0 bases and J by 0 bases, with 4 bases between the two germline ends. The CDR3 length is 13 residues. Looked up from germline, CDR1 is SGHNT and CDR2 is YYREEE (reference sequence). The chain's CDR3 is CASSLDTSYEQYF. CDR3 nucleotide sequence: TGTGCCAGCAGCTTGGACACCTCCTACGAGCAGTACTTC. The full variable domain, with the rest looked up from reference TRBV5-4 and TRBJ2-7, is ETGVTQSPTHLIKTRGQQVTLRCSSQSGHNTVSWYQQALGQGPQFIFQYYREEENGRGNFPPRFSGLQFPNYSSELNVNALELDDSALYLCASSLDTSYEQYFGPGTRLTVT.

The chain's CDR3 is CASTPDRGQPQHF. The DNA of the CDR3 is TGTGCCAGTACTCCGGACAGGGGCCAGCCCCAGCATTTT. V gene TRBV19 combines with J gene TRBJ1-5; TRBD1 matches 9 bases. With V trimmed by 7 bases and J by 7 bases, 5 bases remained unmatched. Germline CDR1 and CDR2: LNHDA and SQIVND (reference sequence). The CDR3 has 13 amino acids.

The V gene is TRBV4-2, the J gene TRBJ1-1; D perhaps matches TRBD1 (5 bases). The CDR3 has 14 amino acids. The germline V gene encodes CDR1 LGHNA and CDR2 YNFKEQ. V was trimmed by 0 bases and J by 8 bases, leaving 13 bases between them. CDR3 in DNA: TGTGCCAGCAGCCAAGATCGAGGGGAGGGGGAAGCTTTCTTT. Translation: CASSQDRGEGEAFF.

CDR3 loop: CASSQDMGQINEKLFF. CDR3 nucleotides: TGTGCCAGCAGCCAAGACATGGGACAGATTAATGAAAAACTGTTTTTT. The chain combines TRBV4-2 with TRBJ1-4; 7 nucleotides align to TRBD1. Unmatched junction bases numbered 5, after V lost 0 bases and J lost 4 bases. CDR1 is LGHNA, CDR2 YNFKEQ, per germline. This CDR3 contains 16 residues.

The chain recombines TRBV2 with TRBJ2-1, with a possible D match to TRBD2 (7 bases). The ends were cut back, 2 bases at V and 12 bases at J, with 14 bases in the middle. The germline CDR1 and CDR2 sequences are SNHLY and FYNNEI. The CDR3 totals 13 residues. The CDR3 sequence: CASSEWGGLGQFF. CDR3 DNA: TGTGCCAGCAGTGAATGGGGGGGGCTCGGGCAGTTCTTC.

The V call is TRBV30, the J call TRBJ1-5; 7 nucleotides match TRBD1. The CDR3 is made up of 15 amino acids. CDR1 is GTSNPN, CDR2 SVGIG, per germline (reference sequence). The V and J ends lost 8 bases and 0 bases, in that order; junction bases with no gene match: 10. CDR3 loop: CAAEGGQVSNQPQHF. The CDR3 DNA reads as TGTGCCGCGGAAGGAGGACAGGTTAGCAATCAGCCCCAGCATTTT.

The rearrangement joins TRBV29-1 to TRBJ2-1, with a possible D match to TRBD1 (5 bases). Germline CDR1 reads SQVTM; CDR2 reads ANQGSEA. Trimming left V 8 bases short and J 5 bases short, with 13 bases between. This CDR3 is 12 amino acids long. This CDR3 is CSLSKGDNEQFF. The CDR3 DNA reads TGCAGCTTATCGAAAGGGGACAATGAGCAGTTCTTC.

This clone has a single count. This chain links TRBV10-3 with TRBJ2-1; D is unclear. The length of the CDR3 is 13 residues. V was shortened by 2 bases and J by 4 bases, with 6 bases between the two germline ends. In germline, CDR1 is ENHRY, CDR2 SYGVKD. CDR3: CAISEGRYNEQFF. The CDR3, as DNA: TGTGCCATCAGTGAGGGCCGTTACAATGAGCAGTTCTTC.

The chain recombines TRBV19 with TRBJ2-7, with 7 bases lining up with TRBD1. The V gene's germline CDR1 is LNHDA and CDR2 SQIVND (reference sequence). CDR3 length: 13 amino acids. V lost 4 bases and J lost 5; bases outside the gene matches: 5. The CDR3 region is CASSTTGKDEQYF. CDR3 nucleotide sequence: TGTGCCAGTAGTACGACAGGGAAGGACGAGCAGTACTTC.

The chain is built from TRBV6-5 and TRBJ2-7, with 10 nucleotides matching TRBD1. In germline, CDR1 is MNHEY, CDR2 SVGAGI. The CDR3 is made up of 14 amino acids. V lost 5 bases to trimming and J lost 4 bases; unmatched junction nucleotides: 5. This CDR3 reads CASSHKGQGYEQYF. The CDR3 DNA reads TGTGCCAGCAGTCACAAGGGACAGGGGTACGAGCAGTACTTC.

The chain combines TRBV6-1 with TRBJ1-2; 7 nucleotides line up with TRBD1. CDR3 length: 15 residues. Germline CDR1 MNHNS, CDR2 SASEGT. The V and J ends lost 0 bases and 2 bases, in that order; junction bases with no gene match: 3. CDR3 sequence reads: CASSEAGQPNYGYTF. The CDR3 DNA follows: TGTGCCAGCAGTGAAGCGGGACAGCCCAACTATGGCTACACCTTC.